This T cell receptor beta chain was recorded in a study of blood T cell repertoires in COVID-19. Study details: The samples span acute and convalescent COVID-19 from the United States, Italy and Spain. PBMCs, B-cell-depleted T cells, or T cells provided the cDNA or gDNA that made up the material.

The method was immunoSEQ multiplex PCR; TCRdb's version includes in-frame clones alone and lacks a portion of them. The sample holds roughly 250,000 clones; around 81% are singletons and the top ten take around 2.9%. The germline V gene has CDR1 SEHNR and CDR2 FQNEAQ (reference sequence). The CDR3 extends over 16 amino acids. The V gene lost 0 bases and the J gene lost 3 bases, with 14 bases spanning the gap. The sample taken for sequencing was peripheral blood. This TCR was recovered from a woman aged 60-75 years with active or convalescent COVID-19. J is TRBJ1-2 and V is TRBV7-9; D is ambiguous. The CDR3 DNA sequence: TGTGCCAGCAGCTTAGCGGGCTCTCACAACTACTATGGCTACACCTTC. This gives the protein CASSLAGSHNYYGYTF. Together with reference TRBV7-9 and TRBJ1-2, the CDR3 gives the full variable domain: DTGVSQNPRHKITKRGQNVTFRCDPISEHNRLYWYRQTLGQGPEFLTYFQNEAQLEKSRLLSDRFSAERPKGSFSTLEIQRTEQGDSAMYLCASSLAGSHNYYGYTFGSGTRLTVV.